Given below is one T cell receptor beta chain in context. Its target is not known. The source of the sample is a study of cytomegalovirus exposure and HLA in healthy donors. Whole-study results and caveats: CMV antigen specificity was confirmed in vitro for a few CMV-associated chains. Earlier results showed most TCR beta V segments being productive about 87% or about 30% of the time. A reported reduction in N-insertions relative to the 666-donor mean was seen in an Asian-associated ancestry cluster in a later analysis.

PCR involved 60 Vbeta and 13 Jbeta primers. Produced via immunoSEQ multiplex PCR; TCRdb's table is partial and in-frame only. The sample shows approximately 110,000 clones, and 3.6% sits with its ten largest clones. V lost 1 base and J lost 0, with 15 bases in between. This CDR3 has 17 amino acids. In germline, CDR1 is KGHSH, CDR2 LQKENI. V and J are TRBV18 and TRBJ1-2; D uncertain. Sequenced input: PBMCs. The receptor comes from a young man in good health and CMV-seronegative. Written as DNA, the CDR3 is TGTGCCAGCTCACCACTACGGGAGGAACCTTCTAACTATGGCTACACCTTC. The encoded protein is CASSPLREEPSNYGYTF.